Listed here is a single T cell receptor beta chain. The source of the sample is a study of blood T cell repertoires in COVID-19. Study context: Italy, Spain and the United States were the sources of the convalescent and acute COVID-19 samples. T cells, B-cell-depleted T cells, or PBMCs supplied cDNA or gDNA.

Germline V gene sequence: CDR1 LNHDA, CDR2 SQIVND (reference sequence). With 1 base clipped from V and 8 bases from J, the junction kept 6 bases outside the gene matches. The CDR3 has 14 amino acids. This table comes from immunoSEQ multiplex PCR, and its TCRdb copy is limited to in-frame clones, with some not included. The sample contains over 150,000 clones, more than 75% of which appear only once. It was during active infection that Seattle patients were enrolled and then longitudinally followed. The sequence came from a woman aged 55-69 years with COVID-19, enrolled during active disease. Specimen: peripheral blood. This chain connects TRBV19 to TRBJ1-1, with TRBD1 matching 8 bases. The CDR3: CASSIARGDREAFF. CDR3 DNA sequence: TGTGCCAGTAGTATAGCCAGGGGGGACAGGGAAGCTTTCTTT.